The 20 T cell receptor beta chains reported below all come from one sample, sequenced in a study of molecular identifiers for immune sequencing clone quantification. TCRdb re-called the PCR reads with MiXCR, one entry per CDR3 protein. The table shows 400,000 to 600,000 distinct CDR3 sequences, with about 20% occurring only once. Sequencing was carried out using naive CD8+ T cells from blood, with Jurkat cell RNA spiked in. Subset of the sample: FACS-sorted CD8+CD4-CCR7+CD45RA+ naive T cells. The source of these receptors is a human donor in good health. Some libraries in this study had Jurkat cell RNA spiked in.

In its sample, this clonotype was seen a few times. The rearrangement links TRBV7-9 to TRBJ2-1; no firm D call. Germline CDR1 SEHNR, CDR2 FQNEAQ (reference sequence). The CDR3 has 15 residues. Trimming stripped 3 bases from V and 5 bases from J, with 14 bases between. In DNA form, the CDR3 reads TGTGCCAGCAGCTTTCCGCCAGGCTTGAACAATGAGCAGTTCTTC. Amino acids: CASSFPPGLNNEQFF.

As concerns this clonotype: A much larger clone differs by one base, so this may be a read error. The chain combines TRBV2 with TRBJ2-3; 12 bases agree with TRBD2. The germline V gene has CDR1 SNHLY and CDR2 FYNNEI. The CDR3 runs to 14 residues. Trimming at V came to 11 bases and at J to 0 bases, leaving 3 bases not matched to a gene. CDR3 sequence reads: CACTSGGSTDTQYF. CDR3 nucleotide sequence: TGTGCCTGCACTAGCGGGGGGAGCACAGATACGCAGTATTTT.

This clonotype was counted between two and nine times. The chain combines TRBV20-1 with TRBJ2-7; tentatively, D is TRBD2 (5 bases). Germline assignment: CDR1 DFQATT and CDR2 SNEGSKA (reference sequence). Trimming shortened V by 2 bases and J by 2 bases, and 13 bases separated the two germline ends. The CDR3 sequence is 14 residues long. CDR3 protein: CSARSNEGTYEQYF. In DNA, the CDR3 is TGCAGTGCTAGATCGAACGAGGGAACCTACGAGCAGTACTTC.

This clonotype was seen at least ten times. CDR3 region: CASSLRTYEQYF. The DNA of the CDR3 is TGTGCCAGCAGCTTGAGGACCTACGAGCAGTACTTC. The chain joins TRBV5-6 to TRBJ2-7; D unclear. Germline loops: CDR1 SGHDT, CDR2 YYEEEE. There are 12 residues in the CDR3. Between the trimmed V and J ends, which lost 1 base and 2 bases, there was a span of 4 bases. Based on the CDR3 plus reference TRBV5-6 and TRBJ2-7, the full variable domain is DAGVTQSPTHLIKTRGQQVTLRCSPKSGHDTVSWYQQALGQGPQFIFQYYEEEERQRGNFPDRFSGHQFPNYSSELNVNALLLGDSALYLCASSLRTYEQYFGPGTRLTVT.

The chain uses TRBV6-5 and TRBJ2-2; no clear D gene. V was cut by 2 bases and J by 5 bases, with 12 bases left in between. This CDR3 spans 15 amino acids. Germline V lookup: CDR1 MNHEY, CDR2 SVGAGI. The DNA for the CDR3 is TGTGCCAGCAGTTACATGGTAGGGCTGACCGGGGAGCTGTTTTTT. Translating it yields CASSYMVGLTGELFF.

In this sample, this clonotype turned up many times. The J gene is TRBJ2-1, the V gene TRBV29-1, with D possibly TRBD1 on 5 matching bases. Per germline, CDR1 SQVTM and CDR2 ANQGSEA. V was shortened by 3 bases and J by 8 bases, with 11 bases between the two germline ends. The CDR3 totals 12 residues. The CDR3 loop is CSVDQGNDEQFF. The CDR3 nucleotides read TGCAGCGTTGACCAGGGCAACGATGAGCAGTTCTTC.

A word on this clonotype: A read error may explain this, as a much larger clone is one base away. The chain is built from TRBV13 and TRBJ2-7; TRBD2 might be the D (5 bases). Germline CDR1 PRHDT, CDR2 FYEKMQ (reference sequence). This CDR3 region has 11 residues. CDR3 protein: CASSFIGERYF. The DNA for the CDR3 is TGTGCCAGCAGCTTCATCGGGGAGCGGTACTTC.

The CDR3, as DNA: TGTGCCAGCAGCAAAGCTGACAGGCCCAAGTTGGCCCAGTACTTC. The encoded protein is CASSKADRPKLAQYF. This chain joins TRBV21-1 and TRBJ2-5; the listed D gene, TRBD1, was not tested against the DNA. TRBV21-1 is tagged as a pseudogene. The CDR3 covers 15 residues.

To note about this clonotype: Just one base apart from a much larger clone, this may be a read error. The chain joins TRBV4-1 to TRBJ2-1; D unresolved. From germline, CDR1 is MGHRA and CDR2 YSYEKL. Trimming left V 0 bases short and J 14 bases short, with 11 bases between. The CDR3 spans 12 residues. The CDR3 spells CASSQDRVVEFF. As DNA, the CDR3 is TGCGCCAGCAGCCAAGATAGGGTTGTGGAGTTCTTC.

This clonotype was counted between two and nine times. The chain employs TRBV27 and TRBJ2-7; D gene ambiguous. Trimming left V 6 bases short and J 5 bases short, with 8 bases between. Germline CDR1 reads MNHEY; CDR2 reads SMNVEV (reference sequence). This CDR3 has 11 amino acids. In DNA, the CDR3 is TGTGCCAGCAGGACCAATAACGAGCAGTACTTC. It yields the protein CASRTNNEQYF.

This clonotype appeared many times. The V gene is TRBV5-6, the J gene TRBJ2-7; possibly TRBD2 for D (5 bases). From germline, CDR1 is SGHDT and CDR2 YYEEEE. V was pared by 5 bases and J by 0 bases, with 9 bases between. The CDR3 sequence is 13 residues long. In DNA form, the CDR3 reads TGTGCCAGCAGTTCCGGGATCTCCTACGAGCAGTACTTC. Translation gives CASSSGISYEQYF.

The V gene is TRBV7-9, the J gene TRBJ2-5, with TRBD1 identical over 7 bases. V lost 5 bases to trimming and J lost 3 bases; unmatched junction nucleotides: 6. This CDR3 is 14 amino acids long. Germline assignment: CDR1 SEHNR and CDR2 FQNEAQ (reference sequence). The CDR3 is CASSLTTGKETQYF. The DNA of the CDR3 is TGTGCCAGCAGCCTAACGACAGGGAAAGAGACCCAGTACTTC.

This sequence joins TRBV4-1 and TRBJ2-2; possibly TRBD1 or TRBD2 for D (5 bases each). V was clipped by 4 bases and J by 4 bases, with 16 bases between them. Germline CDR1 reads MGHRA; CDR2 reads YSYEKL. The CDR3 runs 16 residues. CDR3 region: CASSPVGTESTGELFF. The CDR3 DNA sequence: TGCGCCAGCAGCCCAGTCGGGACGGAGAGCACCGGGGAGCTGTTTTTT.

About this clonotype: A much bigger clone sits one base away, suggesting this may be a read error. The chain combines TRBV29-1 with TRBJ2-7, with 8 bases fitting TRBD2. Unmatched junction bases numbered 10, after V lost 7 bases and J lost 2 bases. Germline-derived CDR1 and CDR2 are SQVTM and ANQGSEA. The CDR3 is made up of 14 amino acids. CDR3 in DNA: TGCAGCGCCGACCTTAGCGGGGATGCCTACGAGCAGTACTTC. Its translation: CSADLSGDAYEQYF.

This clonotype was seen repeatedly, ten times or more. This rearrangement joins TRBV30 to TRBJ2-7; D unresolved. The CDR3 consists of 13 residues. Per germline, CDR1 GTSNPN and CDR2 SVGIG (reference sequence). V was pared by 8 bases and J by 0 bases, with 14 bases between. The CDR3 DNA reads TGTGCCGTACGCCGCCTTAGCTCCTACGAGCAGTACTTC. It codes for CAVRRLSSYEQYF. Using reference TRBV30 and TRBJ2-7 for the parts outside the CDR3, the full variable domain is SQTIHQWPATLVQPVGSPLSLECTVEGTSNPNLYWYRQAAGRGLQLLFYSVGIGQISSEVPQNLSASRPQDRQFILSSKKLLLSDSGFYLCAVRRLSSYEQYFGPGTRLTVT.

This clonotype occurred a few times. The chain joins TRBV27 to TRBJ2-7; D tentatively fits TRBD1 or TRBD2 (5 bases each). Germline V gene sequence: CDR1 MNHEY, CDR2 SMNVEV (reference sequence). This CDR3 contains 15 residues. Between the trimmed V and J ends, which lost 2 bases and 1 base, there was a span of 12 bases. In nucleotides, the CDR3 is TGTGCCAGCAGTTTACAGGGACCGTGGTCCTACGAGCAGTACTTC. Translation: CASSLQGPWSYEQYF.

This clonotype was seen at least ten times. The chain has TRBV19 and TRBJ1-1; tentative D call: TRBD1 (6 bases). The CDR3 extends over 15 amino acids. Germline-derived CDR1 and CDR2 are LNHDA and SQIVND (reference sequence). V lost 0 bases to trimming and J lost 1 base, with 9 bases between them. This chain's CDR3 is CASSIDEGQNTEAFF. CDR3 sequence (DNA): TGTGCCAGTAGTATAGACGAGGGACAGAACACTGAAGCTTTCTTT. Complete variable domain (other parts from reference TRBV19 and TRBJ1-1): DGGITQSPKYLFRKEGQNVTLSCEQNLNHDAMYWYRQDPGQGLRLIYYSQIVNDFQKGDIAEGYSVSREKKESFPLTVTSAQKNPTAFYLCASSIDEGQNTEAFFGQGTRLTVV.

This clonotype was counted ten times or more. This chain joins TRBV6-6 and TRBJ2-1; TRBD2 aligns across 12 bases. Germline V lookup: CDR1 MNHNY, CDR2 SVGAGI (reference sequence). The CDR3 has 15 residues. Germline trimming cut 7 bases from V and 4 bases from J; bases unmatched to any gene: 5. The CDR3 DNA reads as TGTGCCAGCATTCTACTAGCGGGAGGTTACAATGAGCAGTTCTTC. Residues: CASILLAGGYNEQFF.

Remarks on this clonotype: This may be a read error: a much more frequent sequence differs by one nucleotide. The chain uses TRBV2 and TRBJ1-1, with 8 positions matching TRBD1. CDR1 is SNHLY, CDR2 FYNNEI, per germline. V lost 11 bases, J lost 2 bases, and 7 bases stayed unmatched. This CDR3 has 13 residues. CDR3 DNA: TGTGCCTGGAGGGACAGGTTCAACACTGAAGCTTTCTTT. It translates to CAWRDRFNTEAFF.

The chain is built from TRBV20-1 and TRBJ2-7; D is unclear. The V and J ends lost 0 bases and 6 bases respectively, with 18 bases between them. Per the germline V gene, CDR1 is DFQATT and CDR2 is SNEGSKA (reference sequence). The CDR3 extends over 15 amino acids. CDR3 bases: TGCAGTGCTAGAGATTCTTGGAGTATGACCTCCGAGCAGTACTTC. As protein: CSARDSWSMTSEQYF.